The present T cell receptor beta chain was sequenced within a study of blood T cell repertoires in COVID-19. In the original workflow: From reference gene primer amplification, estimates of nucleated cell counts were derived. Repertoires were generated with immunoSEQ multiplex PCR, while TCRdb's copy carries only in-frame clones and drops some. Clone size and the V and J calls come from that table; the DNA yielded D and trimming. Of 350,000 to 450,000 clones listed, 70% to 90% are singletons. CDR3 length equals 19 residues. Germline trimming cut 6 bases from V and 1 base from J; bases unmatched to any gene: 15. Per the germline V gene, CDR1 is SNHLY and CDR2 is FYNNEI.

The receptor was isolated from a human donor in a cohort sampled during active COVID-19. Source material: peripheral blood. V gene TRBV2 combines with J gene TRBJ2-2; TRBD2 matches at 9 bases. In DNA, the CDR3 is TGTGCCAGCAGAACCAGCCCAGCGGGGGGATCCCGGAACACCGGGGAGCTGTTTTTT. Protein sequence: CASRTSPAGGSRNTGELFF.